This T cell receptor beta chain originates from a study of blood T cell repertoires in COVID-19. Overall study: Spain, Italy and the United States supplied samples that represented acute and convalescent COVID-19. PBMCs, B-cell-depleted T cells, or T cells provided the cDNA or gDNA that made up the material.

As originally analysed: Researchers report that nucleated cell counts were estimated from reference gene primer amplification. Here immunoSEQ multiplex PCR was the method, and the copy in TCRdb shows in-frame clones only, minus some. That table supplies the V and J calls and clone size; D and trimming were determined from the DNA. The table includes about 100,000 clones, 85% detected once. The germline V gene encodes CDR1 SGHRS and CDR2 YFSETQ. This CDR3 has 15 amino acids. V was pared by 4 bases and J by 7 bases, with 17 bases between. The source is a man between 45 and 60 years old with active or convalescent COVID-19. The genes are TRBV5-1 and TRBJ2-2, with D perhaps matching TRBD1 (6 bases). The sequenced sample was peripheral blood. The CDR3 region has the DNA TGCGCCAGCAGCATTGGACAGCGTACGGGCGGGGAGCTGTTTTTT. Translating it yields CASSIGQRTGGELFF.